This T cell receptor beta chain was sequenced during a study of T cell repertoires in cytomegalovirus infection. The wider study: Public TCR beta signature analysis indicated the presence of both CMV infection and matching HLA type. Regarding the study as a whole: Of the TCR beta families, the public ones yielded a cumulative frequency that identified carriers of CMV plus the relevant HLA. Within the response measured ex vivo, HLA-C-restricted CMV-specific TCR beta clonotypes were dominant.

Germline V gene lookup returns CDR1 SNHLY and CDR2 FYNNEI. This CDR3 spans 17 amino acids. Trimming stripped 3 bases from V and 4 bases from J, with 21 bases between. This clonotype was found a few times. Antigen unknown. TCRdb re-analysed the reads in MiXCR, keeping a single row per CDR3 protein. The sample lists approximately 320,000 distinct CDR3 sequences, 8% to 9.5% occurring once. The genes are TRBV2 and TRBJ1-2; TRBD1 is a possible D gene (5 bases). The clonotype originates from a human donor in good health (CMV status not recorded). Some clones in this sample may be carry-over from other donors' samples. The sample was PBMCs. The CDR3 loop reads CASSEDQQGARTYGYTF. Written as DNA, the CDR3 is TGTGCCAGCAGTGAGGATCAGCAAGGGGCCAGGACCTATGGCTACACCTTC.